This T cell receptor beta chain was profiled in a study of CXCR3-negative and CXCR3-positive naive CD8 T cells. Points from the study as a whole: Partly lower CXCR3 expression followed cryopreservation, and most assays relied on fresh PBMCs.

Points on this clonotype: Its antigen remains unidentified.

Each TRB cDNA library was prepared by 5' RACE (with UMI labels). From the 5' RACE reads, TCRdb lists one entry per CDR3 protein and no DNA. This sample contains 35,000 to 55,000 distinct CDR3 sequences. This CDR3 contains 15 residues. CDR1 DFQATT and CDR2 SNEGSKA come from the germline V gene (reference sequence). The naive CD8+ gate required CD45RO-CCR7+CD27+CD95- phenotype. V usage is TRBV20-1 and J usage is TRBJ2-2; TCRdb picks TRBD2, but there is no DNA to check that call. The sequenced sample consisted of naive CXCR3- CD8+ T cells from blood. Described subset: CD45RO-CCR7+CD27+CD95- naive CD8+ T cells lacking CXCR3 (TNR3-). The clonotype comes from a human donor in good health. Some clones in this sample may be carry-over from other donors' samples. The CDR3 reads CSARSGGRDTGELFF.